One sample yielded the 25 T cell receptor beta chains listed below, sequenced in a study of blood T cell repertoires in COVID-19 (TCRdb year 2020). Library generation was performed with the immunoSEQ multiplex PCR assay. Here the immuneACCESS table is served through TCRdb, limited to in-frame sequences with V and J called. Missing clones are a known gap in these copies; in checked studies unresolved V genes cover under half, and the rest lacks a known reason. The sample table lists 110,000 to 150,000 clones, 65% to 90% of them with a count of one. Around 3.2% of the sample belongs to the ten largest clones. Sample: peripheral blood. Source of these receptors: a man aged 45-65 years with acute or convalescent COVID-19.

This chain uses TRBV7-3 with TRBJ2-5; 8 nucleotides align to TRBD1. The CDR3 sequence is 15 residues long. The germline V gene has CDR1 SGHTA and CDR2 FQGTGA. Trimming cost V 3 bases and J 7 bases; bases outside gene matches: 10. The DNA for the CDR3 is TGTGCCAGCAGCTTCGAGACAGGGGCTCGGGGGACCCAGTACTTC. This translates into CASSFETGARGTQYF.

The CDR3: CASRPIFPGQGPIPRRYEQYF. CDR3 DNA sequence: TGTGCCAGCAGACCTATTTTTCCGGGACAGGGGCCAATCCCACGGCGCTACGAGCAGTACTTC. The chain links TRBV6-2 or TRBV6-3 to TRBJ2-7; TRBD1 aligns across 10 bases. J lost 3 bases, V lost 6 bases, and 26 bases had no gene match. The CDR3 contains 21 residues. CDR1 is MNHEY, CDR2 SVGEGT, per germline.

This clone was recorded once. The chain is built from TRBV7-9 and TRBJ1-6; D is unresolved. The germline V gene has CDR1 SEHNR and CDR2 FQNEAQ (reference sequence). This CDR3 spans 10 amino acids. V was trimmed by 5 bases and J by 13 bases, leaving 6 bases between them. The CDR3 reads CASSHGPLHF. CDR3 coding DNA: TGTGCCAGCAGCCACGGGCCCCTCCACTTT.

This clone appeared many times. The V call is TRBV30, the J call TRBJ1-6; 9 bases are a match to TRBD1. J was trimmed by 7 bases and V by 0 bases; bases with no gene match: 4. The CDR3 is 15 residues long. Per germline, CDR1 GTSNPN and CDR2 SVGIG (reference sequence). The CDR3: CAWSVSGQGNSPLHF. The CDR3 DNA is TGTGCCTGGAGTGTATCAGGACAGGGGAATTCACCCCTCCACTTT.

This clone was seen once. The CDR3 loop is CASSPEEGAGNIQYF. DNA for the CDR3: TGTGCCAGCAGCCCCGAGGAGGGGGCGGGCAACATTCAGTACTTC. The V gene is TRBV3-1 (or the pseudogene TRBV3-2), the J gene TRBJ2-4; a possible D gene is TRBD1 (7 bases). V was clipped by 4 bases and J by 7 bases, with 17 bases between them. This CDR3 has 15 residues. Looked up from germline, CDR1 is LGHDT and CDR2 is YNNKEL (reference sequence).

The chain employs TRBV6-5 and TRBJ1-5; no clear D gene. Germline CDR1 reads MNHEY; CDR2 reads SVGAGI. The V and J ends lost 7 bases and 3 bases respectively, with 13 bases between them. The CDR3 covers 14 residues. The CDR3 spells CASKAWEVNQPQHF. In DNA, the CDR3 is TGTGCCAGCAAAGCCTGGGAGGTCAATCAGCCCCAGCATTTT.

This clone was observed a handful of times. The V gene is TRBV9, the J gene TRBJ1-2, with TRBD1 as a possible D gene (6 bases). This CDR3 contains 16 residues. Looked up from germline, CDR1 is SGDLS and CDR2 is YYNGEE. Trimming took off 4 bases at V and 4 bases at J, with 20 bases between the two ends. CDR3 in DNA: TGTGCCAGCAGCTCCAAGAAGGACAGCATCCTCTATGGCTACACCTTC. Protein sequence: CASSSKKDSILYGYTF.

The V and J genes are TRBV12-3 or TRBV12-4 and TRBJ2-7; a weak D match, TRBD1 (5 bases). The length of the CDR3 is 11 residues. V lost 5 bases and J 7 bases, leaving 9 bases between the germline ends. This CDR3 is CASSLNREQYF. CDR3 nucleotides: TGTGCCAGCAGTCTTAACAGGGAGCAGTACTTC.

The V and J genes are TRBV6-5 and TRBJ1-2; 8 bases are a match to TRBD1. V lost 6 bases to trimming and J lost 3 bases; unmatched junction nucleotides: 6. Looked up from germline, CDR1 is MNHEY and CDR2 is SVGAGI. The CDR3 extends over 14 amino acids. The CDR3 region has the DNA TGTGCCAGCAGCCGGACAGGGACTCACTATGGCTACACCTTC. Amino acids: CASSRTGTHYGYTF.

The chain employs TRBV28 and TRBJ1-2; a weak D match, TRBD1 (6 bases). V was cut by 7 bases and J by 6 bases, with 33 bases left in between. The CDR3 consists of 19 residues. Per germline, CDR1 MDHEN and CDR2 SYDVKM. The CDR3 DNA sequence: TGTGCCAGCAACGTCAAAAACAGGGTAGGCGGGGGTCGGTCGAATGGCTACACCTTC. Protein product: CASNVKNRVGGGRSNGYTF.

V usage is TRBV6-5 and J usage is TRBJ2-3; tentatively, D is TRBD1 (6 bases). Trimming pared 2 bases from V and 2 bases from J, leaving 14 bases between. This CDR3 region has 16 residues. Germline CDR1 MNHEY, CDR2 SVGAGI. The CDR3 bases are TGTGCCAGCAGTTACGACCGGGACACCTACACAGATACGCAGTATTTT. It translates to CASSYDRDTYTDTQYF.

The gene calls are TRBV3-1 (or the pseudogene TRBV3-2) and TRBJ1-2; 9 positions match TRBD1. Unmatched junction bases numbered 7, after V lost 1 base and J lost 4 bases. This CDR3 spans 16 amino acids. CDR1 LGHDT and CDR2 YNNKEL come from the germline V gene (reference sequence). The CDR3, as DNA: TGTGCCAGCAGCCAAGGACAGGGGGTCTCGGTCTATGGCTACACCTTC. Translating it yields CASSQGQGVSVYGYTF.

The chain combines TRBV29-1 with TRBJ1-1; a weak D match, TRBD1 (5 bases). Germline CDR1 is SQVTM and CDR2 is ANQGSEA. With 3 bases removed from V and 0 bases from J, the gap between germline ends came to 14 bases. This CDR3 contains 15 residues. Here the CDR3 reads CSVEGPLGMNTEAFF. The CDR3 DNA sequence: TGCAGCGTTGAGGGGCCGCTTGGGATGAACACTGAAGCTTTCTTT.

The chain joins TRBV2 to TRBJ1-5, with D uncertain. This CDR3 spans 14 amino acids. Trimming cost V 7 bases and J 4 bases, with 14 bases left between them. Germline V gives CDR1 SNHLY, CDR2 FYNNEI. CDR3 amino acids: CASTFVPANQPQHF. The CDR3 nucleotides read TGTGCCAGCACGTTCGTGCCCGCGAATCAGCCCCAGCATTTT.

The genes are TRBV6-5 and TRBJ1-1; no clear D gene. The V gene lost 6 bases and the J gene lost 0 bases, with 8 bases spanning the gap. Germline V gene data show CDR1 as MNHEY and CDR2 as SVGAGI. The CDR3 length is 13 residues. The CDR3 sequence: CASSRGMNTEAFF. The CDR3, as DNA: TGTGCCAGCAGCAGAGGGATGAACACTGAAGCTTTCTTT.

This chain's CDR3 is CASSQDWGGNQPQHF. CDR3 DNA: TGCGCCAGCAGCCAAGATTGGGGGGGCAATCAGCCCCAGCATTTT. The rearrangement joins TRBV4-1 to TRBJ1-5, with D possibly being TRBD1 (5 bases). Germline CDR1 and CDR2: MGHRA and YSYEKL. V lost 0 bases and J lost 2, with 8 bases in between. The CDR3 covers 15 residues.

Remarks on this clone: The same CDR3 also results from other DNA sequences found in this sample. The chain uses TRBV13 and TRBJ1-1; the D gene is possibly TRBD1 (6 bases). CDR3 length: 14 amino acids. V was pared by 0 bases and J by 5 bases, with 10 bases between. The V gene's germline CDR1 is PRHDT and CDR2 FYEKMQ (reference sequence). CDR3 sequence: CASSLGTGGTEAFF. The CDR3 coding sequence is TGTGCCAGCAGCTTAGGGACAGGAGGAACTGAAGCTTTCTTT. Supplemented by reference TRBV13 and TRBJ1-1, the full variable domain reads AAGVIQSPRHLIKEKRETATLKCYPIPRHDTVYWYQQGPGQDPQFLISFYEKMQSDKGSIPDRFSAQQFSDYHSELNMSSLELGDSALYFCASSLGTGGTEAFFGQGTRLTVV.

This clone turned up a few times. The rearrangement joins TRBV7-3 to TRBJ1-2; 9 bases are shared with TRBD1. The CDR3 length is 15 residues. Looked up from germline, CDR1 is SGHTA and CDR2 is FQGTGA. The V segment lost 4 bases and the J segment 8 bases; nucleotides outside the gene matches: 11. CDR3 nucleotide sequence: TGTGCCAGCAGCTCGGGACAGGGAGGTTCAGACGGCTACACCTTC. Amino acids: CASSSGQGGSDGYTF.

The chain joins TRBV28 to TRBJ1-1, with 7 bases matching TRBD1. The CDR3 consists of 16 residues. Germline V gives CDR1 MDHEN, CDR2 SYDVKM. V was clipped by 7 bases and J by 8 bases; unmatched bases: 19. The CDR3 sequence is CASIPPGGTAGREAFF. The CDR3 nucleotides read TGTGCCAGCATTCCGCCGGGAGGGACAGCGGGCCGCGAAGCTTTCTTT.

V is TRBV15 and J is TRBJ1-3; D is uncertain. Germline V gene sequence: CDR1 LNHNV, CDR2 YYDKDF (reference sequence). The V and J ends lost 0 bases and 2 bases respectively, with 14 bases between them. This CDR3 comprises 17 residues. The CDR3 nucleotides read TGTGCCACCAGCAGAGAGAGGGCTGGGAGCCCTGGAAACACCATATATTTT. Protein sequence: CATSRERAGSPGNTIYF. Filled out from reference TRBV15 and TRBJ1-3, the complete variable domain reads DAMVIQNPRYQVTQFGKPVTLSCSQTLNHNVMYWYQQKSSQAPKLLFHYYDKDFNNEADTPDNFQSRRPNTSFCFLDIRSPGLGDTAMYLCATSRERAGSPGNTIYFGEGSWLTVV.

The chain employs TRBV2 and TRBJ2-5, with a weak D call TRBD2 (5 bases). Trimming took 10 bases from V and 2 from J, leaving 11 bases between them. The CDR3 runs 12 residues. Germline values: CDR1 SNHLY, CDR2 FYNNEI. CDR3 in DNA: TGTGCCAACCGACTACTTCAAGAGACCCAGTACTTC. Its protein is CANRLLQETQYF.

The chain couples TRBV7-2 to TRBJ2-1, with TRBD2 matching over 7 bases. The germline V gene encodes CDR1 SGHTA and CDR2 FQGNSA. The CDR3 runs 12 residues. After removal of 1 base from V and 15 bases from J, the junction contained 6 bases not matched to a gene. The CDR3 DNA reads TGTGCCAGCAGCTTAGGTGGGAGGGCCTTGTTCTTC. Protein product: CASSLGGRALFF.

The chain joins TRBV5-5 to TRBJ2-5; 7 nucleotides align to TRBD1. Germline assignment: CDR1 SGHKS and CDR2 YYEKEE (reference sequence). The CDR3 covers 15 residues. Germline trimming cut 3 bases from V and 0 bases from J; bases unmatched to any gene: 5. For the CDR3, the DNA is TGTGCCAGCAGCTCAGGGACAGCCCACCAAGAGACCCAGTACTTC. Protein sequence: CASSSGTAHQETQYF. The full variable domain, with the rest looked up from reference TRBV5-5 and TRBJ2-5, is DAGVTQSPTHLIKTRGQQVTLRCSPISGHKSVSWYQQVLGQGPQFIFQYYEKEERGRGNFPDRFSARQFPNYSSELNVNALLLGDSALYLCASSSGTAHQETQYFGPGTRLLVL.

The chain is built from TRBV6-5 and TRBJ2-2; D uncertain. Germline V gives CDR1 MNHEY, CDR2 SVGAGI. With 1 base removed from V and 6 bases from J, the gap between germline ends came to 12 bases. This CDR3 spans 15 amino acids. The CDR3 bases are TGTGCCAGCAGTTACTTGAACCTCCGCGCCGGGGAGCTGTTTTTT. Its protein is CASSYLNLRAGELFF.

The chain links TRBV30 to TRBJ2-5, with TRBD2 identical over 13 bases. This CDR3 has 14 residues. The V gene end was trimmed by 3 bases and the J gene end by 3 bases; junction bases not matched to a gene: 1. The germline CDR1 and CDR2 sequences are GTSNPN and SVGIG (reference sequence). The CDR3 loop reads CAWSTSGGEETQYF. For the CDR3, the DNA is TGTGCCTGGAGCACTAGCGGGGGGGAAGAGACCCAGTACTTC. The whole variable domain, filled in from reference TRBV30 and TRBJ2-5, reads SQTIHQWPATLVQPVGSPLSLECTVEGTSNPNLYWYRQAAGRGLQLLFYSVGIGQISSEVPQNLSASRPQDRQFILSSKKLLLSDSGFYLCAWSTSGGEETQYFGPGTRLLVL.